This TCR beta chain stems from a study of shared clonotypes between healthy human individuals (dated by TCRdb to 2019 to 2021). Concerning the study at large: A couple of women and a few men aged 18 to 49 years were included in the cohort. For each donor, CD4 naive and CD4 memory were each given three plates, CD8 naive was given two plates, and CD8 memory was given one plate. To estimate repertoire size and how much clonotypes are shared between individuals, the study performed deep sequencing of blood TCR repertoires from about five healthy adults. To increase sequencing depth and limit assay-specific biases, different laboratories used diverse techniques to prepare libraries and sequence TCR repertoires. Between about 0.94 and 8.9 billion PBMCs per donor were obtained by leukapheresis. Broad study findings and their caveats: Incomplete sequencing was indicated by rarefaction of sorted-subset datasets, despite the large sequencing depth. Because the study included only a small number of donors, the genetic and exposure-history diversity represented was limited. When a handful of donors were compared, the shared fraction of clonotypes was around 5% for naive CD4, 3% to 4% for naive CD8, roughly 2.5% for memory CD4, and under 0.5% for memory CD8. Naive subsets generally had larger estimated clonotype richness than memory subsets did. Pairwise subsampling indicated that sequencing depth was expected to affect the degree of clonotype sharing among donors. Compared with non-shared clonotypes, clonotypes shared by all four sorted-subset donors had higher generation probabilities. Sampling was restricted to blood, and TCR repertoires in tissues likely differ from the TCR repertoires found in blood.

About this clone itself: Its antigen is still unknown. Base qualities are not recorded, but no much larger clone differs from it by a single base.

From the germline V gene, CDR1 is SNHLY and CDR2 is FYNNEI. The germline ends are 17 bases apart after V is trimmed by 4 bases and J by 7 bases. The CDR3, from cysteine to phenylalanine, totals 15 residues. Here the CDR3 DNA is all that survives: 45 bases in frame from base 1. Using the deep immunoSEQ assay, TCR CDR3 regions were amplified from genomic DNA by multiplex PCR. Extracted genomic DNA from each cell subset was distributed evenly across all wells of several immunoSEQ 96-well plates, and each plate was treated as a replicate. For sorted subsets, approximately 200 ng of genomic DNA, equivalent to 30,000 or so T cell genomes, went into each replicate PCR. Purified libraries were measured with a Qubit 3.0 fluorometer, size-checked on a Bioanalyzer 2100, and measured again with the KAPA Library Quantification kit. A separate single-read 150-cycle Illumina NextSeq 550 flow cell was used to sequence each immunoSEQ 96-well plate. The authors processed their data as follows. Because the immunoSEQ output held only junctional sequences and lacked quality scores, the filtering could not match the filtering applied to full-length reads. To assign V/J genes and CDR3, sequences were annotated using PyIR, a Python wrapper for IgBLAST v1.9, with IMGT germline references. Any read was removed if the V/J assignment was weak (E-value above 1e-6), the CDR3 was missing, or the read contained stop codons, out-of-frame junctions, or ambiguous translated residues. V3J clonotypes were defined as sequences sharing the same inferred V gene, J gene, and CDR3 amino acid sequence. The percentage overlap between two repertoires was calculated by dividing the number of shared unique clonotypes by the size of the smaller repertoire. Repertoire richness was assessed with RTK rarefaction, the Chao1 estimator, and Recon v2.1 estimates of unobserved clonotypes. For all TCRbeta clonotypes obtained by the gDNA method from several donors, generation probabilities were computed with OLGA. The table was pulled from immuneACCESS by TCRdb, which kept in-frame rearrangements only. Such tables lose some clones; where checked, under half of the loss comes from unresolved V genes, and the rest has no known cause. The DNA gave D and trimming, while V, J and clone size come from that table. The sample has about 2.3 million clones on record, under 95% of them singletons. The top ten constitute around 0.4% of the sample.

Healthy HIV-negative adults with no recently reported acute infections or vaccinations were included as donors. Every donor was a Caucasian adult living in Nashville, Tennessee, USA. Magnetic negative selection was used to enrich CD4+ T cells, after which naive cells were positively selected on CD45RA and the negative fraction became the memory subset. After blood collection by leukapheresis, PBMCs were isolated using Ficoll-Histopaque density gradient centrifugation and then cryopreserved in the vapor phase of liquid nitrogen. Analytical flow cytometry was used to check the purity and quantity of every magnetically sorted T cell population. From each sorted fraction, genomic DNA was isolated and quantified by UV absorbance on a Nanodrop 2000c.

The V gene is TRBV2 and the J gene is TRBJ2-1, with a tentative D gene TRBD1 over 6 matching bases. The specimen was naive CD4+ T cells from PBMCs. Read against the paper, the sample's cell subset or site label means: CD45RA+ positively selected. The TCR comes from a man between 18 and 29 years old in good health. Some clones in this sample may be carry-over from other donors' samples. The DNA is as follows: TGTGCCAGCAGTGGGACAGCTCTTTATAGAAATGAGCAGTTCTTC. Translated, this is CASSGTALYRNEQFF. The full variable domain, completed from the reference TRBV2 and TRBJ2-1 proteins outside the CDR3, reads EPEVTQTPSHQVTQMGQEVILRCVPISNHLYFYWYRQILGQKVEFLVSFYNNEISEKSEIFDDQFSVERPDGSNFTLKIRSTKLEDSAMYFCASSGTALYRNEQFFGPGTRLTVL.